This T cell receptor (beta chain) was captured by sequencing in a study of T-cell memory formation after mild COVID-19. Study information: TCR clusters were mostly donor specific.

Overall study results and limits: Clonal second-wave expansions that peaked on day 37 had unconfirmed SARS-CoV-2 specificity. CM and EM subsets held most contracting CD4+ clones; EMRA held CD8+ ones.

This clonotype was detected a few times. Its specificity is unknown. The 5'RACE method, run with constant-segment primers, produced TCR alpha and TCR beta cDNA libraries (carrying sample barcodes and UMIs). Each CDR3 protein gets one entry after TCRdb re-called the 5' RACE reads with MiXCR. The top ten hold about 22% of the sample, which has about 400,000 distinct CDR3 sequences, about 16% seen once. Sequenced input: PBMCs or a T cell subset sorted from them (not recorded which). The source of this sequence is a man younger than 35 who had mild COVID-19 (a few samples of this study predate the infection). Cell type and time point are not known.

The CDR3 DNA reads TGCAGTGCTAGAGGGGAGCGGTATAGCAATCAGCCCCAGCATTTT. This sequence encodes CSARGERYSNQPQHF. This rearrangement joins TRBV20-1 to TRBJ1-5; D not resolved. Looked up from germline, CDR1 is DFQATT and CDR2 is SNEGSKA (reference sequence). The CDR3 is 15 amino acids. V was trimmed by 1 base and J by 0 bases, leaving 10 bases between them.